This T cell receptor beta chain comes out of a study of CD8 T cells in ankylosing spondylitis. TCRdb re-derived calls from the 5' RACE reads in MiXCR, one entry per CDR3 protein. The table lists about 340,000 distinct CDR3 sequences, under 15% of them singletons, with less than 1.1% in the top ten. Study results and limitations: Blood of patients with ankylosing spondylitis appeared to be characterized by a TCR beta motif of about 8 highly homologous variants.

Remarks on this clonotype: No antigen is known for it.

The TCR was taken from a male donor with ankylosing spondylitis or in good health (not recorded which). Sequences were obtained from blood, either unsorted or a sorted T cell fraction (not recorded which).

CDR3: CATSEHDPGEQFF. For the CDR3, the DNA is TGTGCCACCAGTGAACATGATCCGGGTGAGCAGTTCTTC. The chain is built from TRBV24-1 and TRBJ2-1; D is undetermined. The CDR3 length is 13 residues. The ends were cut back, 4 bases at V and 9 bases at J, with 12 bases in the middle. CDR1 and CDR2 (germline): KGHDR, SFDVKD.